The 14 T cell receptor beta chains reported below all come from one sample, sequenced in a study of response to subunit inactivated influenza vaccine. TCRdb re-called the RT-PCR reads with MiXCR, one entry per CDR3 protein. The sample carries around 580,000 distinct CDR3 sequences, roughly 10% recorded once. The starting material was PBMCs from blood, obtained on the day of vaccination. All receptors come from a middle-aged man who received an inactivated influenza vaccine.

This clonotype was picked up many times. The V gene is TRBV28, the J gene TRBJ2-3, with TRBD1 matching over 9 bases. The germline gives CDR1 MDHEN, CDR2 SYDVKM. After removal of 5 bases from V and 4 bases from J, the junction contained 4 bases not matched to a gene. This CDR3 region has 14 residues. CDR3 protein: CASSPGQGADTQYF. In DNA, the CDR3 is TGTGCCAGCAGTCCGGGACAGGGTGCAGATACGCAGTATTTT.

V gene TRBV5-1 combines with J gene TRBJ2-2, with D perhaps being TRBD1 or TRBD2 (5 bases each). From germline, CDR1 is SGHRS and CDR2 YFSETQ. Between the trimmed V and J ends, which lost 1 base and 4 bases, there was a span of 14 bases. CDR3 size: 16 residues. CDR3 in amino acids: CASSLWGQAGTGELFF. The CDR3 DNA follows: TGCGCCAGCAGCTTGTGGGGCCAGGCGGGCACCGGGGAGCTGTTTTTT. Drawing the rest from reference TRBV5-1 and TRBJ2-2, the complete variable domain is KAGVTQTPRYLIKTRGQQVTLSCSPISGHRSVSWYQQTPGQGLQFLFEYFSETQRNKGNFPGRFSGRQFSNSRSEMNVSTLELGDSALYLCASSLWGQAGTGELFFGEGSRLTVL.

The table lists this clonotype with many counts. This chain uses TRBV5-1 with TRBJ2-5; 7 nucleotides match TRBD1. The length of the CDR3 is 14 residues. Trimming cost V 4 bases and J 2 bases; bases outside gene matches: 5. The germline gives CDR1 SGHRS, CDR2 YFSETQ. CDR3 nucleotide sequence: TGCGCCAGCAGCCATGGGACAGCTCAAGAGACCCAGTACTTC. It encodes CASSHGTAQETQYF. Drawing the rest from reference TRBV5-1 and TRBJ2-5, the complete variable domain is KAGVTQTPRYLIKTRGQQVTLSCSPISGHRSVSWYQQTPGQGLQFLFEYFSETQRNKGNFPGRFSGRQFSNSRSEMNVSTLELGDSALYLCASSHGTAQETQYFGPGTRLLVL.

This clonotype was observed a handful of times. V usage is TRBV7-3 and J usage is TRBJ2-1, with TRBD2 as a possible D gene (6 bases). The CDR3 has 17 amino acids. Deletions cut 1 base from V and 10 bases from J, with 23 bases between. Germline V gene lookup returns CDR1 SGHTA and CDR2 FQGTGA. The CDR3 sequence is CASSLRAAGLPGHEQFF. CDR3 coding DNA: TGTGCCAGCAGCTTAAGGGCTGCGGGACTCCCGGGGCACGAGCAGTTCTTC.

This clonotype was seen a few times. This rearrangement joins TRBV5-1 to TRBJ1-6; D not resolved. The CDR3 sequence is 15 residues long. The V gene's germline CDR1 is SGHRS and CDR2 YFSETQ. The V end lost 3 bases, the J end lost 5 bases, and 12 bases lay between the germline ends. The CDR3 loop reads CASSSGRIDNSPLHF. Here the CDR3 DNA reads TGCGCCAGCAGCTCCGGACGGATTGATAATTCACCCCTCCACTTT.

The gene calls are TRBV7-9 and TRBJ1-4; D unclear. The CDR3 sequence is 15 residues long. Looked up from germline, CDR1 is SEHNR and CDR2 is FQNEAQ (reference sequence). V lost 2 bases and J lost 8, with 15 bases in between. The CDR3: CASSLLTDSREKLFF. Here the CDR3 DNA reads TGTGCCAGCAGCTTACTAACAGATTCTCGGGAAAAACTGTTTTTT.

The sample holds many counts of this clonotype. V gene TRBV7-3 combines with J gene TRBJ1-1; tentatively, D is TRBD1 (5 bases). Trimming cost V 5 bases and J 11 bases, with 15 bases left between them. The CDR3 loop spans 12 amino acids. The germline V gene has CDR1 SGHTA and CDR2 FQGTGA. The CDR3 protein is CASSRPGQEAFF. The CDR3 nucleotides read TGTGCCAGCAGCCGACCGGGGCAGGAGGCTTTCTTT.

There are many counts of this clonotype. The DNA of the CDR3 is TGTGCCATCAGGTCACTAGCGGGAGCCTACAATGAGCAGTTCTTC. As protein: CAIRSLAGAYNEQFF. J is TRBJ2-1 and V is TRBV10-3; 11 bases agree with TRBD2. The V gene end was trimmed by 6 bases and the J gene end by 2 bases; junction bases not matched to a gene: 3. Germline V gene data show CDR1 as ENHRY and CDR2 as SYGVKD. The CDR3 runs 15 residues.

This clonotype was observed a few times. The chain links TRBV7-6 to TRBJ2-3; D might be TRBD1 or TRBD2, each matching 5 bases. The V and J ends lost 1 base and 5 bases respectively, with 10 bases between them. CDR3 length: 14 amino acids. Germline CDR1 is SGHVS and CDR2 is FNYEAQ. CDR3 nucleotides: TGTGCCAGCAGCTTAGTCCCGGGGCAAGATACGCAGTATTTT. As protein: CASSLVPGQDTQYF.

The rearrangement joins TRBV7-6 to TRBJ2-1; 11 nucleotides align to TRBD2. This CDR3 has 17 amino acids. The germline V gene has CDR1 SGHVS and CDR2 FNYEAQ. The V and J ends lost 2 bases and 4 bases, in that order; junction bases with no gene match: 7. The DNA of the CDR3 is TGTGCCAGCAGCTTAAGACTAGCGGGGTCCCCTTACAATGAGCAGTTCTTC. This translates into CASSLRLAGSPYNEQFF.

This clonotype was detected a few times. The genes are TRBV28 and TRBJ2-1, with a weak D call TRBD2 (5 bases). The CDR3 runs to 15 residues. Trimming left V 3 bases short and J 0 bases short, with 9 bases between. Per germline, CDR1 MDHEN and CDR2 SYDVKM. The CDR3 DNA sequence: TGTGCCAGCAGTTTGGAGGCTCGCTCCTACAATGAGCAGTTCTTC. It specifies CASSLEARSYNEQFF.

This clonotype was seen a handful of times. In DNA, the CDR3 is TGTGCCAGCTCCCAGACAGGGGGCAAAGATACGCAGTATTTT. Protein sequence: CASSQTGGKDTQYF. The J gene is TRBJ2-3, the V gene TRBV18, with 10 bases fitting TRBD1. The CDR3 is made up of 14 amino acids. J lost 5 bases, V lost 6 bases, and 5 bases had no gene match. Germline V gives CDR1 KGHSH, CDR2 LQKENI.

This clonotype was counted ten times or more. One end of the junction fails to match germline, which may point to a read error. The chain couples TRBV10-3 to TRBJ1-6, with 7 bases fitting TRBD1. CDR1 is ENHRY, CDR2 SYGVKD, per germline. The CDR3 runs 13 residues. The DNA for the CDR3 is TGTGCCATCAGGCCAAACGACCGGGACAGCTGGAACTTT. As protein: CAIRPNDRDSWNF.

This clonotype appeared many times. The rearrangement joins TRBV27 to TRBJ1-1; no clear D. CDR1 is MNHEY and CDR2 is SMNVEV in the germline V gene (reference sequence). CDR3 length: 13 amino acids. With 3 bases removed from V and 1 base from J, the gap between germline ends came to 6 bases. This CDR3 is CASSFGSNTEAFF. The CDR3 region has the DNA TGTGCCAGCAGTTTTGGATCGAACACTGAAGCTTTCTTT.